What follows are 26 T cell receptor beta chains derived from one specimen sequenced in a study of blood T cell repertoires in COVID-19. Measured with immunoSEQ multiplex PCR; TCRdb has only the in-frame clones, and not every one. The sample has about 160,000 clones, 75% to 90% seen once; the top ten hold roughly 9%. The specimen sequenced was peripheral blood. Receptor source: a woman older than 75 with active or convalescent COVID-19.

V and J are TRBV18 and TRBJ1-3; D uncertain. Germline V lookup: CDR1 KGHSH, CDR2 LQKENI. Trimming shortened V by 1 base and J by 0 bases, and 13 bases separated the two germline ends. The CDR3 covers 17 residues. CDR3 amino acids: CASSPLEQRTSGNTIYF. The CDR3 DNA is TGTGCCAGCTCACCACTAGAACAGAGAACCTCTGGAAACACCATATATTTT.

CDR3 sequence (DNA): TGCGCCAGCAGCTTGGCCCCGGGGGGCGGTCAAGAGACCCAGTACTTC. It specifies CASSLAPGGGQETQYF. The chain is built from TRBV5-1 and TRBJ2-5; TRBD2 might be the D (7 bases). In germline, CDR1 is SGHRS, CDR2 YFSETQ. The CDR3 runs to 16 residues. The V and J ends lost 0 bases and 2 bases respectively, with 14 bases between them.

V is TRBV4-3 and J is TRBJ2-2; D remains ambiguous. With 3 bases removed from V and 5 bases from J, the gap between germline ends came to 4 bases. Germline loops: CDR1 LGHNA, CDR2 YSLEER. CDR3 length: 12 residues. CDR3 sequence (DNA): TGCGCCAGCAGCCACAGAACCGGGGAGCTGTTTTTT. Translating it yields CASSHRTGELFF.

CDR3: CASSALAGGRETQYF. The CDR3 DNA reads as TGCGCCAGCAGCGCTTTAGCGGGGGGGCGAGAGACCCAGTACTTC. The gene calls are TRBV5-1 and TRBJ2-5; 11 nucleotides line up with TRBD2. The V gene's germline CDR1 is SGHRS and CDR2 YFSETQ. With V trimmed by 4 bases and J by 4 bases, 6 bases remained unmatched. This CDR3 has 15 residues. The full variable domain, with the rest looked up from reference TRBV5-1 and TRBJ2-5, is KAGVTQTPRYLIKTRGQQVTLSCSPISGHRSVSWYQQTPGQGLQFLFEYFSETQRNKGNFPGRFSGRQFSNSRSEMNVSTLELGDSALYLCASSALAGGRETQYFGPGTRLLVL.

The rearrangement joins TRBV14 to TRBJ2-5; no firm D call. CDR1 SGHDN and CDR2 FVKESK come from the germline V gene. The CDR3 is 14 residues long. V dropped 1 base and J dropped 5 bases, with 11 bases sitting between them. The CDR3 here is CASSQARQFETQYF. CDR3 in DNA: TGTGCCAGCAGCCAAGCACGTCAGTTTGAGACCCAGTACTTC.

The V call is TRBV6-5, the J call TRBJ1-2; 8 bases are shared with TRBD1. The CDR3 runs to 15 residues. Trimming took 7 bases from V and 7 from J; bases not matched to a gene: 14. Germline assignment: CDR1 MNHEY and CDR2 SVGAGI. For the CDR3, the DNA is TGTGCCAGCACTCGGCTCGGGGCAGGGGGCGCTGGCTACACCTTC. Translation gives CASTRLGAGGAGYTF.

The CDR3 DNA follows: TGCGCCAGCAGCCAAGATTCCACCGGGACAGGGGTCGGAAACACCATATATTTT. Translation gives CASSQDSTGTGVGNTIYF. V and J are TRBV4-1 and TRBJ1-3; 10 bases are shared with TRBD1. With 0 bases clipped from V and 4 bases from J, the junction kept 9 bases outside the gene matches. This CDR3 is 18 amino acids long. Germline V gives CDR1 MGHRA, CDR2 YSYEKL.

This rearrangement joins TRBV7-2 to TRBJ2-2; tentative D call: TRBD2 (5 bases). Germline V CDR1 and CDR2: SGHTA, FQGNSA. The CDR3 extends over 13 amino acids. V was pared by 1 base and J by 6 bases, with 6 bases between. The CDR3 reads CASSLGSAGELFF. CDR3 DNA: TGTGCCAGCAGCTTAGGTAGCGCCGGGGAGCTGTTTTTT. The entire variable domain, with the rest obtained from reference TRBV7-2 and TRBJ2-2, is as follows: GAGVSQSPSNKVTEKGKDVELRCDPISGHTALYWYRQSLGQGLEFLIYFQGNSAPDKSGLPSDRFSAERTGGSVSTLTIQRTQQEDSAVYLCASSLGSAGELFFGEGSRLTVL.

This chain joins TRBV5-1 and TRBJ2-3, with D unclear. Germline V gene sequence: CDR1 SGHRS, CDR2 YFSETQ. V lost 9 bases and J 1 base, leaving 12 bases between the germline ends. CDR3 size: 13 residues. Written as DNA, the CDR3 is TGCGCCACCAGTCCAAGCGGCACAGATACGCAGTATTTT. Protein: CATSPSGTDTQYF.

This chain uses TRBV5-6 with TRBJ1-5, with D maybe TRBD1 (5 bases). Trimming removed 5 bases from V and 2 bases from J, with 14 bases in between. CDR1 and CDR2 (germline): SGHDT, YYEEEE. This CDR3 is built from 15 residues. The CDR3 sequence is CASSPFSGGNQPQHF. CDR3 bases: TGTGCCAGCAGTCCTTTTTCGGGGGGCAATCAGCCCCAGCATTTT.

The rearrangement joins TRBV7-8 to TRBJ1-5; 8 bases are shared with TRBD1. Looked up from germline, CDR1 is SGHVS and CDR2 is FQNEAQ. This CDR3 is 15 amino acids long. The V and J ends lost 4 bases and 2 bases, in that order; junction bases with no gene match: 4. The CDR3, as DNA: TGTGCCAGCAGCTACGGACAGGGAGGCAATCAGCCCCAGCATTTT. Protein product: CASSYGQGGNQPQHF.

The V gene is TRBV18, the J gene TRBJ2-3; D not resolved. Trimming left V 5 bases short and J 5 bases short, with 14 bases between. Germline CDR1 and CDR2: KGHSH and LQKENI. The CDR3 contains 14 residues. CDR3 DNA sequence: TGTGCCAGCTCATCGACTGGTCCTGTAGATACGCAGTATTTT. Translated, it gives CASSSTGPVDTQYF.

The chain combines TRBV5-1 with TRBJ1-1; 8 nucleotides agree with TRBD1. Germline loops: CDR1 SGHRS, CDR2 YFSETQ. V shed 4 bases and J 1 base; nucleotides not matched to a gene: 3. CDR3 length: 14 amino acids. The CDR3 loop is CASSPDRANTEAFF. CDR3 DNA: TGCGCCAGCAGCCCGGACAGGGCGAACACTGAAGCTTTCTTT.

The chain uses TRBV2 and TRBJ1-5, with 8 bases matching TRBD1. The J segment lost 3 bases and the V segment lost 7 bases, leaving 8 bases of the junction unmatched. The CDR3 contains 15 residues. CDR1 is SNHLY, CDR2 FYNNEI, per germline. The CDR3 sequence: CASKEGDRYNQPQHF. CDR3 DNA sequence: TGTGCCAGCAAGGAGGGGGACAGGTACAATCAGCCCCAGCATTTT.

This clone appeared a few times. DNA of the CDR3: TGTGCCAGCAGCCCAGGGAGGCCCGGGGAAAAACTGTTTTTT. It yields the protein CASSPGRPGEKLFF. V is TRBV7-9 and J is TRBJ1-4; possible D gene TRBD1, 5 bases. CDR1 and CDR2 (germline): SEHNR, FQNEAQ (reference sequence). The CDR3 has 14 amino acids. Trimming took 5 bases from V and 8 from J, leaving 15 bases between them. Full variable domain (remainder filled in from reference TRBV7-9 and TRBJ1-4): DTGVSQNPRHKITKRGQNVTFRCDPISEHNRLYWYRQTLGQGPEFLTYFQNEAQLEKSRLLSDRFSAERPKGSFSTLEIQRTEQGDSAMYLCASSPGRPGEKLFFGSGTQLSVL.

This sequence joins TRBV13 and TRBJ2-7; no definite D call. Trimming left V 5 bases short and J 4 bases short, with 9 bases between. Germline assignment: CDR1 PRHDT and CDR2 FYEKMQ (reference sequence). This CDR3 region has 12 residues. CDR3 region: CASSPAGYEQYF. CDR3 coding DNA: TGTGCCAGCAGCCCGGCCGGGTACGAGCAGTACTTC.

The gene calls are TRBV20-1 and TRBJ1-1; D is possibly TRBD1 (6 bases). The germline V and J ends were trimmed by 3 bases and 6 bases, with 14 bases remaining between them. Germline V gene data show CDR1 as DFQATT and CDR2 as SNEGSKA (reference sequence). The CDR3 spans 13 residues. Here the CDR3 reads CSASLGGASEAFF. The CDR3 DNA is TGCAGTGCTAGTTTAGGGGGTGCGTCTGAAGCTTTCTTT.

The count of this clone is one. This rearrangement joins TRBV19 to TRBJ2-7; 7 nucleotides match TRBD1. Germline V gives CDR1 LNHDA, CDR2 SQIVND (reference sequence). This CDR3 contains 13 residues. V trimming: 3 bases; J trimming: 3 bases; junction bases outside the gene matches: 2. The DNA for the CDR3 is TGTGCCAGTAGTATCGGGACAGACTACGAGCAGTACTTC. Protein sequence: CASSIGTDYEQYF.

This chain uses TRBV7-2 with TRBJ1-5; 9 positions match TRBD1. V shed 5 bases and J 0 bases; nucleotides not matched to a gene: 2. CDR1 is SGHTA, CDR2 FQGNSA, per germline. The CDR3 extends over 15 amino acids. CDR3: CASSLTGGSNQPQHF. For the CDR3, the DNA is TGTGCCAGCAGCCTGACAGGGGGTAGCAATCAGCCCCAGCATTTT.

This chain uses TRBV6-5 with TRBJ2-3; 9 nucleotides align to TRBD2. Germline lookup yields CDR1 MNHEY and CDR2 SVGAGI. This CDR3 is 16 amino acids long. With V trimmed by 2 bases and J by 2 bases, 5 bases remained unmatched. CDR3 residues: CASSYGSGGYTDTQYF. CDR3 nucleotide sequence: TGTGCCAGCAGTTACGGTAGCGGGGGTTACACAGATACGCAGTATTTT.

With regard to this clone: At one boundary the junction diverges from the germline segment, which might be a read error. The rearrangement joins TRBV12-5 to TRBJ2-7, with D perhaps matching TRBD1 (5 bases). CDR3 length equals 14 residues. The germline V gene has CDR1 LGHNT and CDR2 FRNRAP. CDR3 amino acids: CASGLVPDSAALNF. Written as DNA, the CDR3 is TGTGCTAGTGGTTTGGTCCCCGACAGTGCCGCGTTGAACTTC.

The CDR3: CASSSAGTGEADTQYF. Here the CDR3 DNA reads TGTGCCAGCAGCTCGGCAGGGACAGGGGAGGCAGATACGCAGTATTTT. The chain couples TRBV3-1 (or the pseudogene TRBV3-2) to TRBJ2-3; 10 nucleotides line up with TRBD1. Trimming took 5 bases from V and 4 from J; bases not matched to a gene: 9. This CDR3 is built from 16 residues. CDR1 and CDR2 from the germline V gene are LGHDT and YNNKEL (reference sequence).

This clone has only one observation. This chain joins TRBV4-3 and TRBJ1-6; TRBD1 matches at 8 bases. CDR3 length equals 16 residues. The V gene end was trimmed by 1 base and the J gene end by 5 bases; junction bases not matched to a gene: 4. Germline V gene data show CDR1 as LGHNA and CDR2 as YSLEER. The DNA for the CDR3 is TGCGCCAGCAGCCAAGGGGGGGACAGGCATAATTCACCCCTCCACTTT. It yields the protein CASSQGGDRHNSPLHF.

V gene TRBV27 combines with J gene TRBJ1-2; perhaps TRBD1 as D (5 bases). CDR1 MNHEY and CDR2 SMNVEV come from the germline V gene (reference sequence). The CDR3 loop spans 14 amino acids. The V gene lost 0 bases and the J gene lost 3 bases, with 8 bases spanning the gap. The CDR3: CASSLSQGYYGYTF. In nucleotides, the CDR3 is TGTGCCAGCAGTTTATCGCAGGGTTACTATGGCTACACCTTC.

J is TRBJ2-7 and V is TRBV7-8; TRBD2 agrees at 8 bases. The CDR3 spans 15 residues. Per germline, CDR1 SGHVS and CDR2 FQNEAQ. V was clipped by 3 bases and J by 4 bases; unmatched bases: 8. DNA of the CDR3: TGTGCCAGCAGCTTGGAGCGGGGGCCGGGGTACGAGCAGTACTTC. Its protein product is CASSLERGPGYEQYF.

This clone was seen a single time. The chain uses TRBV27 and TRBJ2-3; TRBD2 matches at 7 bases. V dropped 7 bases and J dropped 6; count of bases not matched to a gene: 13. The CDR3 consists of 15 residues. The V gene's germline CDR1 is MNHEY and CDR2 SMNVEV (reference sequence). CDR3 residues: CASIPLGGGGDTQYF. CDR3 sequence (DNA): TGTGCCAGCATTCCTTTGGGCGGGGGAGGTGATACGCAGTATTTT.